This record concerns one TCR beta chain sequence. Its cognate antigen is unknown. This entry comes from a study of Ad26.COV2.S vaccination and SARS-CoV-2 variants. General study findings and limits: People who got the vaccine or the placebo had similar non-spike TCR breadth. Spike-specific TCR breadth was greater in vaccine than placebo recipients.

The treatment here: about 20 received Ad26.COV2.S at low or high dose, single or two shots; 5 received placebo; per-sample allocation not given. The samples date from day 63 after the first vaccine or placebo injection. Ad26.COV2.S expressed prefusion-stabilized spike from the original Wuhan strain. This CDR3 has 18 amino acids. J lost 1 base, V lost 3 bases, and 13 bases had no gene match. The germline V gene has CDR1 SQVTM and CDR2 ANQGSEA. This table comes from immunoSEQ multiplex PCR, and its TCRdb copy is limited to in-frame clones, with some not included. The data hold about 400,000 clones, with 70% to 90% observed a single time.

The J gene is TRBJ2-5, the V gene TRBV29-1; 11 positions match TRBD2. This sample comprised peripheral blood, obtained in a trial of Ad26.COV2.S vaccine versus placebo. The clonotype originates from a person between 18 and 60 years old who received the Ad26.COV2.S COVID-19 vaccine or a placebo. Written as DNA, the CDR3 is TGCAGCGTTGACCTAACGACTAGCGGGATACCTCTCCAAGAGACCCAGTACTTC. This codes for CSVDLTTSGIPLQETQYF.